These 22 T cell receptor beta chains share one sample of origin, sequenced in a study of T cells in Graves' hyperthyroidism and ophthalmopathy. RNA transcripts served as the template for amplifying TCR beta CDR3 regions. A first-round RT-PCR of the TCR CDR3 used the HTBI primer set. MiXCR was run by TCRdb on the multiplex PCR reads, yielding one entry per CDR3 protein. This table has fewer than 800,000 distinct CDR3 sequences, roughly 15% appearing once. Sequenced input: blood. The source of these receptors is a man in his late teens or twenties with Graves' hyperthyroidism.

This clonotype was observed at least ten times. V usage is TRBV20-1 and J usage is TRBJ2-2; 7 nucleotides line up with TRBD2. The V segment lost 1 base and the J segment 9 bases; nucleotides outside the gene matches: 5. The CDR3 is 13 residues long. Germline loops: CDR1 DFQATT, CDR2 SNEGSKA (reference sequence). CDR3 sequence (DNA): TGCAGTGCTAGAGTGGCGGGGGAGCGGGAGCTGTTTTTT. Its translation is CSARVAGERELFF.

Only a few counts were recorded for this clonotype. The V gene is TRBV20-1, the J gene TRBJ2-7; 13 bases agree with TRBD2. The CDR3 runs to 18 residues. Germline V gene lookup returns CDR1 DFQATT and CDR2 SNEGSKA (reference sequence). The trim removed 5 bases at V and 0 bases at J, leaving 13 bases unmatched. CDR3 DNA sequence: TGCAGTGCTCCCACGGGACTAGCGGGATGGCGGGCCTCCTACGAGCAGTACTTC. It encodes CSAPTGLAGWRASYEQYF.

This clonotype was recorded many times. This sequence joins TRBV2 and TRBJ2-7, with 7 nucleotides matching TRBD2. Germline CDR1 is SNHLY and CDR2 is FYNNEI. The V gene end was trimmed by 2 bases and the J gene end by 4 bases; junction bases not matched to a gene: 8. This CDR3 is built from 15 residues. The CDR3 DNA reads TGTGCCAGCAGTGAACTCGAGACTAGCAGTTACGAGCAGTACTTC. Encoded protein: CASSELETSSYEQYF.

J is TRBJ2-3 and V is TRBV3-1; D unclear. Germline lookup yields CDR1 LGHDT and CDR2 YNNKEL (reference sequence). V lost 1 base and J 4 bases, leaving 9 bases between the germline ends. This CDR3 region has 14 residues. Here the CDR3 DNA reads TGTGCCAGCAGCCAAGGACCCGATTCAGATACGCAGTATTTT. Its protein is CASSQGPDSDTQYF.

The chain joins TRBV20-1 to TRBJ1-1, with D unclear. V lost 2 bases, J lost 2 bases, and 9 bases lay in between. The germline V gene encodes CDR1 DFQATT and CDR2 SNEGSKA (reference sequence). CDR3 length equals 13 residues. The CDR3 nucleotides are TGCAGTGCTAGAACCGATCCAAACACTGAAGCTTTCTTT. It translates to CSARTDPNTEAFF.

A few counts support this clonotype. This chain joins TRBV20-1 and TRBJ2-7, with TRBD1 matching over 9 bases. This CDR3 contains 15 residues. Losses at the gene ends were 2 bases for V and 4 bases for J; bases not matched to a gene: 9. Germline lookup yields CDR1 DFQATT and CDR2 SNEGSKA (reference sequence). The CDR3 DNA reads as TGCAGTGCTAGACCCGGGACAGGGAGGCTTTACGAGCAGTACTTC. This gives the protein CSARPGTGRLYEQYF.

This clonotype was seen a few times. The CDR3 loop is CASSLDGDGQETQYF. CDR3 nucleotide sequence: TGTGCCAGCAGCTTAGATGGTGATGGGCAAGAGACCCAGTACTTC. This chain joins TRBV13 and TRBJ2-5; D is uncertain. Germline V gives CDR1 PRHDT, CDR2 FYEKMQ (reference sequence). The CDR3 runs to 15 residues. The V end lost 1 base, the J end lost 2 bases, and 11 bases lay between the germline ends.

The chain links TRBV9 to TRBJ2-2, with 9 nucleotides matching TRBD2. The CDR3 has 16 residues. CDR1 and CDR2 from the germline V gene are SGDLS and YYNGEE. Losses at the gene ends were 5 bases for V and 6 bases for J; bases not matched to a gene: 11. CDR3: CASREGLAGISGELFF. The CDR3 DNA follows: TGTGCCAGCAGGGAGGGGCTAGCGGGAATTTCCGGGGAGCTGTTTTTT.

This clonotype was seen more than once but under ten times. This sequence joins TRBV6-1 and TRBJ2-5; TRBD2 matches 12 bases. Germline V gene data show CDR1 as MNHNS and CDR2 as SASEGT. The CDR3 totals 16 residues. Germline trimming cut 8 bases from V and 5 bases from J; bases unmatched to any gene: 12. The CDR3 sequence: CASQGLAGPIEETQYF. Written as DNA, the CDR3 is TGTGCCAGCCAAGGACTAGCGGGACCCATCGAGGAGACCCAGTACTTC.

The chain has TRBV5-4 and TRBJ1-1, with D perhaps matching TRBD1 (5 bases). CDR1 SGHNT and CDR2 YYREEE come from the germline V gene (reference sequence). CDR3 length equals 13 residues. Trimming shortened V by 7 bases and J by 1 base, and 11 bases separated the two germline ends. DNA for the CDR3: TGTGCCAGCTCGGGACCGAGGAACACTGAAGCTTTCTTT. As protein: CASSGPRNTEAFF.

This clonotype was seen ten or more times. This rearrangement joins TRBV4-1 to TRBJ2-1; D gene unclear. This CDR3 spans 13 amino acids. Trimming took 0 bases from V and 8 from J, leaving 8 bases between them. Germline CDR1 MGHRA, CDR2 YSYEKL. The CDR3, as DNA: TGCGCCAGCAGCCAAGAAGAAGTTTATGAGCAGTTCTTC. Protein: CASSQEEVYEQFF.

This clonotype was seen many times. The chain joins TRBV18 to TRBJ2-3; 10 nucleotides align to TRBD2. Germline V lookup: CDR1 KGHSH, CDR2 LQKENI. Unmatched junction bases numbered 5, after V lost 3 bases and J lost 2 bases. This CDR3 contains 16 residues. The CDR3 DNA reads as TGTGCCAGCTCACCGGGGACTAGCGACCCCACAGATACGCAGTATTTT. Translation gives CASSPGTSDPTDTQYF. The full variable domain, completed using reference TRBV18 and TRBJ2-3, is NAGVMQNPRHLVRRRGQEARLRCSPMKGHSHVYWYRQLPEEGLKFMVYLQKENIIDESGMPKERFSAEFPKEGPSILRIQQVVRGDSAAYFCASSPGTSDPTDTQYFGPGTRLTVL.

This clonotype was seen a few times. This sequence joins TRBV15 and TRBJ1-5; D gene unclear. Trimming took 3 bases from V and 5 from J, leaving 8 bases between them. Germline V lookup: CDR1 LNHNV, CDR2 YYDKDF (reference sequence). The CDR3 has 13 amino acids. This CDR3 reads CATSRGFDQPQHF. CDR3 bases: TGTGCCACCAGCAGGGGCTTTGATCAGCCCCAGCATTTT.

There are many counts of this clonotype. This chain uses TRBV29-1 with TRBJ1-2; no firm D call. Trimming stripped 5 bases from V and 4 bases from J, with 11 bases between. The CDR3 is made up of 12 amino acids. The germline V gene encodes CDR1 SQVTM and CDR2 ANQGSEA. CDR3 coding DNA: TGCAGCGTTAATCTCGCCTCCTATGGCTACACCTTC. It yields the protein CSVNLASYGYTF.

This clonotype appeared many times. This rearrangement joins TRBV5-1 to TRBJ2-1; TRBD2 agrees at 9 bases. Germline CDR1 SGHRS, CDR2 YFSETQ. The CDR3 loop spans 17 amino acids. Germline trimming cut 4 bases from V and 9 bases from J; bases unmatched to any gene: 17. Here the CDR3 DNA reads TGCGCCAGCAGCGGCCCGAGGAGCGGGAGGCCACAAACTGAGCAGTTCTTC. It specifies CASSGPRSGRPQTEQFF.

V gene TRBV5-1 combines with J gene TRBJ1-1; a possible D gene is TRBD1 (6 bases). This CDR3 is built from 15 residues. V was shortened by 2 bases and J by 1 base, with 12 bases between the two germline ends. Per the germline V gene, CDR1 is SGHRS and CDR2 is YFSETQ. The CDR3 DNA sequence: TGCGCCAGCAGCTTCGAACAGGGAAAGAACACTGAAGCTTTCTTT. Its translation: CASSFEQGKNTEAFF.

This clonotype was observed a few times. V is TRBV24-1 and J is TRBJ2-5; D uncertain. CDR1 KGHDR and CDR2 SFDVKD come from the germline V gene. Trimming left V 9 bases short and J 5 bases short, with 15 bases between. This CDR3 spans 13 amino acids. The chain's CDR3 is CATGPFGLETQYF. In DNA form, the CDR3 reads TGTGCCACCGGCCCTTTTGGCCTGGAGACCCAGTACTTC.

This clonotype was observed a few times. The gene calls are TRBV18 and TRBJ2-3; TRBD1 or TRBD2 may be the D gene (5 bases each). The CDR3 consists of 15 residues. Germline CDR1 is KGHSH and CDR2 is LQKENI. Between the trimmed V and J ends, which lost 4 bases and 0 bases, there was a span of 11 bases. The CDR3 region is CASSLSGQSTDTQYF. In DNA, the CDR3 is TGTGCCAGCTCACTTTCGGGGCAGAGCACAGATACGCAGTATTTT.

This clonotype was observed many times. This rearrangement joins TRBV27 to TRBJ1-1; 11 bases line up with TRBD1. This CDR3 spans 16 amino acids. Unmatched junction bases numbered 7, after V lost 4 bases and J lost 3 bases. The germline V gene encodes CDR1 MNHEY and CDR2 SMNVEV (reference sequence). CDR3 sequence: CASSSRTGGKDTEAFF. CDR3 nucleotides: TGTGCCAGCAGTTCACGGACAGGGGGCAAGGACACTGAAGCTTTCTTT.

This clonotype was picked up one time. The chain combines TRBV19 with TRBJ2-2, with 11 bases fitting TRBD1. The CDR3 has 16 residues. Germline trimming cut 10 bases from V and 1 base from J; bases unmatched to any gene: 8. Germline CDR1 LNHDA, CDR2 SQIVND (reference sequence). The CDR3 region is CATHPGTGGNTGELFF. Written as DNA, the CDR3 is TGTGCCACACACCCGGGGACAGGGGGGAACACCGGGGAGCTGTTTTTT.

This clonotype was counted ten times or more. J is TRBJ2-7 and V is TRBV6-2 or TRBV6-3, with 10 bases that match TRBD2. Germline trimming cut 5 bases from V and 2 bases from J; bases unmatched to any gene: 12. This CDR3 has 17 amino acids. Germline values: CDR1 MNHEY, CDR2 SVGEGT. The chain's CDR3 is CASSIPWGTSVTYEQYF. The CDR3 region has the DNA TGTGCCAGCAGTATCCCTTGGGGGACTAGCGTAACCTACGAGCAGTACTTC.

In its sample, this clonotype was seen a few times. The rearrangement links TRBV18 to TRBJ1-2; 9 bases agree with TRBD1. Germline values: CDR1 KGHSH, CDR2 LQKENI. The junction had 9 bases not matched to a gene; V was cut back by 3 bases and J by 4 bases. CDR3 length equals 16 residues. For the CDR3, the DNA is TGTGCCAGCTCACCGAGTGAACAGGGGGCGATCTATGGCTACACCTTC. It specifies CASSPSEQGAIYGYTF.